The 14 T cell receptor beta chains in this list originate from one sample, sequenced in a study of blood T cells in healthy people across ages. A second about 6 to 12 cycle PCR used barcoded and J-beta primers. From the 5' RACE reads, TCRdb called clonotypes with MiXCR, one entry per CDR3 protein. In the table there are hundreds of thousands of distinct CDR3 sequences, more than 40% of which are singletons. Sequencing used blood. Source of these receptors: a man aged 55 to 70 in good health.

V is TRBV20-1 and J is TRBJ2-1, with D unresolved. V lost 0 bases and J lost 8, with 2 bases in between. Germline V CDR1 and CDR2: DFQATT, SNEGSKA (reference sequence). CDR3 length: 10 amino acids. This CDR3 is CSAREDEQFF. For the CDR3, the DNA is TGCAGTGCTAGAGAGGATGAGCAGTTCTTC.

The chain uses TRBV5-1 and TRBJ2-1; TRBD1 or TRBD2 may be the D gene (6 bases each). The CDR3 contains 15 residues. CDR1 and CDR2 from the germline V gene are SGHRS and YFSETQ. V was pared by 0 bases and J by 2 bases, with 9 bases between. The CDR3 loop reads CASSLGGATYNEQFF. In DNA, the CDR3 is TGCGCCAGCAGCTTGGGGGGGGCAACCTACAATGAGCAGTTCTTC.

The V and J genes are TRBV27 and TRBJ1-6; D unresolved. The length of the CDR3 is 14 residues. V gave up 7 bases and J gave up 6 bases, with 13 bases separating them. Per the germline V gene, CDR1 is MNHEY and CDR2 is SMNVEV (reference sequence). This CDR3 is CASKLQLGNSPLHF. CDR3 in DNA: TGTGCCAGCAAACTTCAGTTGGGTAATTCACCCCTCCACTTT.

V and J are TRBV29-1 and TRBJ2-5; D is perhaps TRBD1 (6 bases). CDR1 SQVTM and CDR2 ANQGSEA come from the germline V gene. The CDR3 is 15 residues long. The V and J ends lost 7 bases and 1 base respectively, with 19 bases between them. The CDR3 region is CSAPRQGSFQETQYF. The CDR3 DNA sequence: TGCAGCGCCCCGCGTCAGGGGTCTTTCCAAGAGACCCAGTACTTC.

The chain is built from TRBV2 and TRBJ2-7; D perhaps matches TRBD2 (5 bases). The germline V gene encodes CDR1 SNHLY and CDR2 FYNNEI. The V end was cut by 8 bases, the J end by 4 bases, with 15 bases between. The CDR3 is 13 residues long. The CDR3, as DNA: TGTGCCAGCCTGGGCGGGTTTGTATACGAGCAGTACTTC. This translates into CASLGGFVYEQYF.

There are a few counts of this clonotype. The CDR3 here is CASNLAGGTDTQYF. The CDR3 region has the DNA TGTGCCAGCAACCTAGCGGGGGGTACAGATACGCAGTATTTT. J is TRBJ2-3 and V is TRBV5-5; 11 nucleotides agree with TRBD2. The trim removed 6 bases at V and 3 bases at J, leaving 3 bases unmatched. The CDR3 covers 14 residues. Germline V CDR1 and CDR2: SGHKS, YYEKEE (reference sequence).

J is TRBJ1-1 and V is TRBV19, with 7 bases identical to TRBD1. Losses at the gene ends were 10 bases for V and 6 bases for J; bases not matched to a gene: 14. This CDR3 region has 14 residues. Germline V gene sequence: CDR1 LNHDA, CDR2 SQIVND (reference sequence). The CDR3 nucleotides are TGTGCCACCGGACGACAGGGAAGGGGCGCTGAAGCTTTCTTT. This gives the protein CATGRQGRGAEAFF.

CDR3 nucleotide sequence: TGTGCCAGCACGGCGGATGAGCAGTTCTTC. It yields the protein CASTADEQFF. The chain combines TRBV2 with TRBJ2-1; D call uncertain. This CDR3 is 10 amino acids long. V lost 7 bases to trimming and J lost 8 bases, with 6 bases between them. The germline gives CDR1 SNHLY, CDR2 FYNNEI.

This clonotype was seen just once. The chain carries TRBV6-2 or TRBV6-3 and TRBJ1-2, with a tentative D call TRBD1 (5 bases). CDR3 size: 14 residues. Germline V gene lookup returns CDR1 MNHEY and CDR2 SVGEGT. V was shortened by 5 bases and J by 7 bases, with 17 bases between the two germline ends. CDR3 amino acids: CASSEGDQRGGYTF. CDR3 bases: TGTGCCAGCAGTGAAGGGGATCAGAGAGGTGGCTACACCTTC.

This chain links TRBV4-3 with TRBJ1-2; TRBD1 aligns across 10 bases. After removal of 1 base from V and 3 bases from J, the junction contained 17 bases not matched to a gene. Germline CDR1 and CDR2: LGHNA and YSLEER. The CDR3 length is 20 residues. CDR3 nucleotide sequence: TGCGCCAGCAGCCAAGCGACAGGGGGCGGCCTAGTAGGTTTTGACTATGGCTACACCTTC. It is translated as CASSQATGGGLVGFDYGYTF.

The V and J genes are TRBV12-3 or TRBV12-4 and TRBJ2-4, with unresolved D. Deletions cut 3 bases from V and 8 bases from J, with 8 bases between. The CDR3 has 12 residues. CDR3 coding DNA: TGTGCCAGCAGTTTTGGCCTTGACATTCAGTACTTC. The encoded protein is CASSFGLDIQYF.

This clonotype occurred a few times. V gene TRBV2 combines with J gene TRBJ2-7; D remains unclear. Germline lookup yields CDR1 SNHLY and CDR2 FYNNEI. The CDR3 runs to 14 residues. The ends were cut back, 7 bases at V and 0 bases at J, with 13 bases in the middle. In nucleotides, the CDR3 is TGTGCCAGCACGGCACGACTCAGCTCCTACGAGCAGTACTTC. It encodes CASTARLSSYEQYF.

The rearrangement links TRBV9 to TRBJ2-1; no reliable D call. This CDR3 has 13 amino acids. The germline gives CDR1 SGDLS, CDR2 YYNGEE. Trimming pared 3 bases from V and 5 bases from J, leaving 9 bases between. Written as DNA, the CDR3 is TGTGCCAGCAGCGGCGGAAACAACAATGAGCAGTTCTTC. Translated, it gives CASSGGNNNEQFF.

The V gene is TRBV10-3, the J gene TRBJ2-7, with TRBD1 matching 7 bases. Germline V gene data show CDR1 as ENHRY and CDR2 as SYGVKD. V lost 4 bases to trimming and J lost 5 bases; unmatched junction nucleotides: 2. The CDR3 runs to 12 residues. CDR3 loop: CAISVTGDEQYF. CDR3 coding DNA: TGTGCCATCAGTGTAACAGGGGACGAGCAGTACTTC.